This record covers a single T cell receptor beta chain. The antigen is unknown. These data belong to a study of graft-versus-host responses after intestinal transplantation. Whole-study context: Recipients had multivisceral, liver-intestinal, or isolated intestinal transplants. Study observations and caveats: Recipient marrow showed GvH clones, some seen first in ileum or blood.

The data were produced by immunoSEQ multiplex PCR, yet TCRdb's version contains in-frame clones alone and is incomplete. The sample carries roughly 3,300 clones, approximately 94% recorded once. The trim removed 1 base at V and 3 bases at J, leaving 6 bases unmatched. Germline-derived CDR1 and CDR2 are MNHEY and SVGAGI. The CDR3 is 16 residues long. The posterior iliac crest or another chosen site supplied post-transplant bone marrow aspirates. Here the sequenced sample was bone marrow, taken 350 to 400 days after transplant. V gene TRBV6-5 combines with J gene TRBJ2-5; 9 bases align to TRBD2. The sequence was obtained from a human patient who received an intestinal transplant, so some T cells may come from the graft donor. CDR3 sequence: CASSYWGLAGKETQYF. CDR3 sequence (DNA): TGTGCCAGCAGTTACTGGGGACTAGCTGGTAAAGAGACCCAGTACTTC.